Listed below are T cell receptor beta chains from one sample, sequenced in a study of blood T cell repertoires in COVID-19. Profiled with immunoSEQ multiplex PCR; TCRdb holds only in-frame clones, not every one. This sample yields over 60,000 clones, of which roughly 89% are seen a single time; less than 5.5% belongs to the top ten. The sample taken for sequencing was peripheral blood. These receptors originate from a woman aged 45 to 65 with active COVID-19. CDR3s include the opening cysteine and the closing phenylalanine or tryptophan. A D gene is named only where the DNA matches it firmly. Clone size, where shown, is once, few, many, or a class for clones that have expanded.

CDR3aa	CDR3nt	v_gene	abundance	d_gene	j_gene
CASSLRDRAPGEQYF	TGTGCCAGCAGTTTACGGGACAGGGCTCCTGGCGAGCAGTACTTC	TRBV28	-	TRBD1	TRBJ2-7
CASSPPGELFF	TGTGCCAGCAGCCCCCCTGGGGAGCTGTTTTTT	TRBV7-9	few	-	TRBJ2-2
CASSQDLIGQGRRDEQYF	TGCGCCAGCAGCCAAGATTTAATCGGACAGGGGCGGAGAGACGAGCAGTACTTC	TRBV4-1	-	TRBD1	TRBJ2-7
CASSWVSEDTDTQYF	TGCGCCAGCAGCTGGGTAAGCGAGGACACAGATACGCAGTATTTT	TRBV5-1	-	-	TRBJ2-3
CSVAGVRTDTQYF	TGCAGTGTAGCGGGAGTTCGCACAGATACGCAGTATTTT	TRBV29-1	medium-sized	TRBD2	TRBJ2-3
CASSRVAVAGTQYF	TGTGCCAGTAGTAGGGTGGCCGTCGCGGGTACGCAGTATTTT	TRBV19	-	-	TRBJ2-3
CASTLPPGGRANEQFF	TGTGCCAGCACCCTCCCTCCCGGGGGGAGAGCCAATGAGCAGTTCTTC	TRBV7-9	-	TRBD2	TRBJ2-1
CSVTLGQWTNTQYF	TGCAGCGTAACCTTGGGACAGTGGACAAATACGCAGTATTTT	TRBV29-1	-	TRBD1	TRBJ2-3
CASSKKDYPQETQYF	TGTGCCAGCAGCAAAAAGGACTATCCCCAAGAGACCCAGTACTTC	TRBV21-1	-	-	TRBJ2-5
CASSPLGGSNQPQHF	TGCGCCAGCAGCCCCCTGGGGGGGAGCAATCAGCCCCAGCATTTT	TRBV4-1	-	-	TRBJ1-5
CASSFMSGQGSNQPQHF	TGTGCCAGCAGCTTCATGTCGGGACAGGGGTCTAATCAGCCCCAGCATTTT	TRBV7-7	-	TRBD1	TRBJ1-5
CASSIDRAYEQYF	TGCGCCAGCAGCATTGACAGAGCCTACGAGCAGTACTTC	TRBV5-1	-	-	TRBJ2-7
CATEGGVWTGNQDTQYF	TGTGCCACCGAAGGGGGGGTTTGGACAGGGAATCAAGATACGCAGTATTTT	TRBV19	-	-	TRBJ2-3
CASRAKTTIAERSYNEQFF	TGTGCCAGCAGAGCAAAGACTACCATAGCGGAGCGTTCCTACAATGAGCAGTTCTTC	TRBV28	-	-	TRBJ2-1
CASRLGLQGNGELFF	TGCGCCAGCAGGTTGGGATTACAGGGAAACGGGGAGCTGTTTTTT	TRBV5-1	-	-	TRBJ2-2
CASSPDRGYSQQYF	TGTGCCAGCAGCCCAGACAGGGGTTATTCCCAGCAGTACTTC	TRBV5-6	-	TRBD1	TRBJ2-7
CASRPKDRGLYEQYF	TGTGCCAGCAGACCCAAGGACAGGGGGCTCTACGAGCAGTACTTC	TRBV2	-	TRBD1	TRBJ2-7
CASSLAPGLVTEAFF	TGCGCCAGCAGCTTGGCCCCGGGTTTGGTCACTGAAGCTTTCTTT	TRBV5-1	-	-	TRBJ1-1
CASSLQGQTNTGELFF	TGCGCCAGCAGCCTACAGGGACAGACGAACACCGGGGAGCTGTTTTTT	TRBV4-1	-	TRBD1	TRBJ2-2
CASSDSSIETQYF	TGTGCCAGCAGTGATTCTAGTATCGAGACCCAGTACTTC	TRBV6-1	once	-	TRBJ2-5
CASTTMEGSVTGELFF	TGTGCCAGTACCACCATGGAAGGTAGCGTCACCGGGGAGCTGTTTTTT	TRBV19	once	-	TRBJ2-2
CASSGLAVYNEQFF	TGTGCCAGTAGTGGCCTAGCGGTTTACAATGAGCAGTTCTTC	TRBV19	-	TRBD2	TRBJ2-1
CASSPARFQTGNTEAFF	TGTGCCAGCAGCCCAGCCCGCTTTCAGACAGGGAACACTGAAGCTTTCTTT	TRBV3-1/TRBV3-2	-	-	TRBJ1-1
CASRARDRGRDEQFF	TGTGCCAGTAGGGCCCGGGACAGGGGTCGGGATGAGCAGTTCTTC	TRBV19	-	TRBD1	TRBJ2-1
CASSPSVGGTTDTQYF	TGTGCCAGCTCACCTTCCGTAGGGGGCACGACAGATACGCAGTATTTT	TRBV18	-	TRBD1	TRBJ2-3
CASSTINRGQGQPQHF	TGTGCCAGTAGTACTATCAACAGGGGGCAGGGTCAGCCCCAGCATTTT	TRBV19	-	TRBD1	TRBJ1-5
CASSSGTGRQPQHF	TGTGCCAGCAGTTCGGGGACAGGGCGGCAGCCCCAGCATTTT	TRBV6-6	-	TRBD1	TRBJ1-5
CASSPSTGLSYEQYF	TGTGCCAGCAGCCCGTCGACAGGGCTCTCCTACGAGCAGTACTTC	TRBV7-6	-	TRBD1	TRBJ2-7
CATSRGDLNSPLHF	TGTGCCACCAGCAGAGGGGACTTAAATTCACCCCTCCACTTT	TRBV15	-	-	TRBJ1-6
CASSYNYEQYF	TGTGCCAGCAGCTATAACTACGAGCAGTACTTC	TRBV9	-	-	TRBJ2-7
CASSRGLASDTQYF	TGTGCCAGTAGTAGGGGACTAGCTTCAGATACGCAGTATTTT	TRBV19	once	TRBD2	TRBJ2-3
CAISESQGIYNEQFF	TGTGCCATCAGTGAGTCACAGGGGATCTACAATGAGCAGTTCTTC	TRBV10-3	-	TRBD1	TRBJ2-1
CASSLAKGQGLGYTF	TGCGCCAGCAGCTTGGCCAAGGGACAGGGTCTCGGCTACACCTTC	TRBV5-1	-	TRBD1	TRBJ1-2
CASSRQGVHQPQHF	TGTGCCAGTAGCCGACAGGGGGTACATCAGCCCCAGCATTTT	TRBV19	-	TRBD1	TRBJ1-5
CAWSRGTESKLFF	TGTGCCTGGAGTCGTGGGACAGAGTCAAAACTGTTTTTT	TRBV30	once	TRBD1	TRBJ1-4
CASSRGLGDTEAFF	TGTGCCAGCAGCAGGGGCTTAGGGGACACTGAAGCTTTCTTT	TRBV5-6	-	-	TRBJ1-1
CASSLGLSRNTGELFF	TGTGCCAGCAGCCTGGGACTTAGCCGGAACACCGGGGAGCTGTTTTTT	TRBV7-3	once	-	TRBJ2-2
CASSVRSGLMENEQFF	TGTGCCAGCAGCGTGCGTAGCGGGCTCATGGAAAATGAGCAGTTCTTC	TRBV9	-	TRBD2	TRBJ2-1
CASSSMGTGAPYEQYF	TGCGCCAGCAGCTCTATGGGGACAGGGGCACCCTACGAGCAGTACTTC	TRBV5-1	-	TRBD1	TRBJ2-7
CASSSRDKNTEAFF	TGTGCCAGTAGTTCCCGGGACAAGAACACTGAAGCTTTCTTT	TRBV19	-	-	TRBJ1-1
CASAVTDSGANVLTF	TGTGCCAGCGCGGTCACGGACTCTGGGGCCAACGTCCTGACTTTC	TRBV2	-	-	TRBJ2-6
CASSLPTMTGRGNTIYF	TGTGCCAGCAGCTTACCTACCATGACAGGACGAGGAAACACCATATATTTT	TRBV7-8	-	-	TRBJ1-3
CASSPTGNTEAFF	TGTGCCAGCAGCCCCACAGGTAACACTGAAGCTTTCTTT	TRBV3-1/TRBV3-2	once	-	TRBJ1-1
CASSRYKGGQMNSPLHF	TGTGCCAGCAGCCGCTATAAAGGGGGACAGATGAATTCACCCCTCCACTTT	TRBV13	-	TRBD1	TRBJ1-6
CSASSGKRDYEQYF	TGCAGTGCTAGTTCAGGGAAGCGGGACTACGAGCAGTACTTC	TRBV20-1	-	TRBD2	TRBJ2-7
CASSPNLGPDTQYF	TGTGCCAGCAGTCCGAACTTGGGGCCAGATACGCAGTATTTT	TRBV6-5	-	-	TRBJ2-3
CASSFSPGNTIYF	TGTGCCAGCAGTTTTAGTCCTGGAAACACCATATATTTT	TRBV27	-	-	TRBJ1-3
CARGGQVGNEQFF	TGCGCCAGGGGGGGACAGGTTGGCAATGAGCAGTTCTTC	TRBV10-1	once	TRBD1	TRBJ2-1
CASGFMGSGDEQYF	TGTGCCAGCGGTTTTATGGGTAGCGGCGACGAGCAGTACTTC	TRBV21-1	-	-	TRBJ2-7